These T cell receptor beta chains were read from a single sample in a study of chemoradiotherapy in HPV16-positive cancers. Sequencing was performed with immunoSEQ multiplex PCR; in TCRdb, only in-frame clones are kept and a portion is missing. The table lists under 2,500 clones, around 84% of them singletons, with 4.5% to 5% in the top ten. The sequenced sample was tumor tissue, obtained from a patient who underwent chemoradiotherapy. Receptors originate from a human donor with HPV-associated anogenital cancer. Both conserved end residues are part of each CDR3. A D gene is named only where the DNA matches it firmly. A clone size is listed for some rows: how often the clone was seen (once, few, many), or a class if it is expanded.

NA	16	TRBV27	TRBD2	TRBJ2-3	TGTGCCAGCATCCCTGGTAGCGGGAGGCCCACAGATACGCAGTATTTT	CASIPGSGRPTDTQYF
few	11	TRBV5-1	NA	TRBJ2-5	TGCGCCAGCTCTACCCCGGGGCCCCAGTACTTC	CASSTPGPQYF
NA	15	TRBV7-2	NA	TRBJ2-2	TGTGCCAGCAGCCATCCCGGGGTTAGGTCCGGGGAGCTGTTTTTT	CASSHPGVRSGELFF
NA	14	TRBV10-3	NA	TRBJ2-2	TGTGCCATCAGTGACAGGGCCCGCACCGGGGAGCTGTTTTTT	CAISDRARTGELFF
NA	15	TRBV29-1	NA	TRBJ1-2	TGCAGCGTTGAAGGTAGTCTCAGGGGCCCAGATGGCTACACCTTC	CSVEGSLRGPDGYTF
NA	12	TRBV5-1	NA	TRBJ2-7	TGCGCCAGCAGCGAAACTTTGTACGAGCAGTACTTC	CASSETLYEQYF
NA	16	TRBV28	TRBD1	TRBJ1-5	TGTGCCAGCAGTTCTTTCGGACAGGTAGGCAATCAGCCCCAGCATTTT	CASSSFGQVGNQPQHF
NA	14	TRBV4-1	NA	TRBJ2-2	TGCGCCAGCAGTGACCGGGGTAACACCGGGGAGCTGTTTTTT	CASSDRGNTGELFF
NA	12	TRBV7-9	NA	TRBJ2-1	TGTGCCAGCAGCTCTGGCTACAATGAGCAGTTCTTC	CASSSGYNEQFF
few	16	TRBV2	TRBD2	TRBJ2-5	TGTGCCAGCATAAGGCTAGCGGGGCTGTACCAAGAGACCCAGTACTTC	CASIRLAGLYQETQYF
NA	12	TRBV5-1	NA	TRBJ2-3	TGCGCCAGCAGCTTGGGAGGAGATACGCAGTATTTT	CASSLGGDTQYF
NA	15	TRBV6-6	TRBD2	TRBJ2-7	TGTGCCAGCAGTTACGAGGCTAGCGGGGCGTACGAGCAGTACTTC	CASSYEASGAYEQYF
NA	16	TRBV5-1	TRBD2	TRBJ2-1	TGCGCCAGCAGACTTGGCGGGGGGGCTCCCTACAATGAGCAGTTCTTC	CASRLGGGAPYNEQFF
NA	16	TRBV6-5	TRBD1	TRBJ1-2	TGTGCCAGCAGTTACTCGCGGGGACAGGGGTCGCGTGGCTACACCTTC	CASSYSRGQGSRGYTF
NA	16	TRBV13	TRBD2	TRBJ2-7	TGTGCCAGCAGCCCCTTCTCTAGCGGGGGTTACTACGAGCAGTACTTC	CASSPFSSGGYYEQYF
NA	16	TRBV5-1	NA	TRBJ1-3	TGCGCCAGCAGCTTCTCCGGGACCTTCCAGGGAAACACCATATATTTT	CASSFSGTFQGNTIYF
NA	15	TRBV14	NA	TRBJ1-6	TGTGCCAGCATCAAAACTTTCAGGGAAAATTCACCCCTCCACTTT	CASIKTFRENSPLHF
NA	16	TRBV27	TRBD2	TRBJ2-7	TGTGCCAGCAGTTCATCGGGGGGACTGAGTCCCTACGAGCAGTACTTC	CASSSSGGLSPYEQYF
NA	13	TRBV27	NA	TRBJ1-2	TGTGCCAGCAGTTTCGGACGTAACTATGGCTACACCTTC	CASSFGRNYGYTF
NA	15	TRBV4-2	TRBD2	TRBJ2-7	TGTGCCAGCAGCCAAGATACTAGCGGGGGGGACGAGCAGTACTTC	CASSQDTSGGDEQYF
few	14	TRBV28	NA	TRBJ1-6	TGTGCCAGCAGTTTAGGTCAGTGGTACTCACCCCTCCACTTT	CASSLGQWYSPLHF
NA	16	TRBV29-1	NA	TRBJ2-7	TGCAGCGTTTTAGACAGGGACTCCGGAAAGGGCTACGAGCAGTACTTC	CSVLDRDSGKGYEQYF
few	15	TRBV2	TRBD1	TRBJ2-3	TGTGCCAGCAGGGCGACAGGGGGGTACACAGATACGCAGTATTTT	CASRATGGYTDTQYF
few	14	TRBV6-5	NA	TRBJ1-2	TGTGCCAGCAGCCCAAATTACGGATTAAATGGCTACACCTTC	CASSPNYGLNGYTF